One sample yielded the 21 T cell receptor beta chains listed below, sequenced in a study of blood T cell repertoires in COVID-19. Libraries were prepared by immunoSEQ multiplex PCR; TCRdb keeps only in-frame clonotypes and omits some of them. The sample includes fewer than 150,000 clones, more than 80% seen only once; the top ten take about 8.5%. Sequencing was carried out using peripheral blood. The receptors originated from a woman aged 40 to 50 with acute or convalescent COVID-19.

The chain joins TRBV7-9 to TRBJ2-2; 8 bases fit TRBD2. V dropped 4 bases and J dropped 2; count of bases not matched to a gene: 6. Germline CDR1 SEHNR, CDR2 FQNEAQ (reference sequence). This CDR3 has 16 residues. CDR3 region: CASSWWRGANTGELFF. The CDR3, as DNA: TGTGCCAGCAGCTGGTGGCGGGGGGCAAACACCGGGGAGCTGTTTTTT.

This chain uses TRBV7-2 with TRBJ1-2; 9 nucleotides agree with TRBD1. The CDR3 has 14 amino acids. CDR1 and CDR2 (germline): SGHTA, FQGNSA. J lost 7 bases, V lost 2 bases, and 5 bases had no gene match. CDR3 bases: TGTGCCAGCAGCTTATTGGGGACAGGGCCTGGCTACACCTTC. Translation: CASSLLGTGPGYTF.

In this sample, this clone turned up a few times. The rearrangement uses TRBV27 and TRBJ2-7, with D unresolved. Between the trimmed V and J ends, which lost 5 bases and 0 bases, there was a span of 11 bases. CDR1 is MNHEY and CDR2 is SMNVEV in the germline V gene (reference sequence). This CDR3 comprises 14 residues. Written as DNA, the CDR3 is TGTGCCAGCAGTCGGGTGCCCTCCTCCTACGAGCAGTACTTC. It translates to CASSRVPSSYEQYF.

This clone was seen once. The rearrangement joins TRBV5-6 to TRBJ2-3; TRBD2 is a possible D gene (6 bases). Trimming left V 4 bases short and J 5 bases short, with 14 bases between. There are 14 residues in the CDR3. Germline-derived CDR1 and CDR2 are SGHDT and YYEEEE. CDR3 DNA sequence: TGTGCCAGCAGCCCAGCCGGGGGTGGAGATACGCAGTATTTT. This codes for CASSPAGGGDTQYF.

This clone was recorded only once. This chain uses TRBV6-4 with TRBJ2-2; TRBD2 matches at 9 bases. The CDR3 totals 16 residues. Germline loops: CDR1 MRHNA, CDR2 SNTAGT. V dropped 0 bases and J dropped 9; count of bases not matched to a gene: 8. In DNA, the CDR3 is TGTGCCAGCAGTGACTCGGCGGGGGGGCCTTTCAGGGAGCTGTTTTTT. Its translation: CASSDSAGGPFRELFF.

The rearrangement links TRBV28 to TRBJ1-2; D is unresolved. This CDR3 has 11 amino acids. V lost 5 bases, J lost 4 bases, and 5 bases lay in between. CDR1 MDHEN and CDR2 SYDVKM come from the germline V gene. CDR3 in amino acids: CASSTGYGYTF. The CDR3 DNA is TGTGCCAGCAGTACGGGCTATGGCTACACCTTC.

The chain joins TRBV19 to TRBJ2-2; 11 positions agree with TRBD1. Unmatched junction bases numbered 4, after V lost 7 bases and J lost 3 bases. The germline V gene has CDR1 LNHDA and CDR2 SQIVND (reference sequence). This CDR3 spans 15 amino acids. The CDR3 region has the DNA TGTGCCAGTAAGGGACAGGGGGTCGACACCGGGGAGCTGTTTTTT. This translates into CASKGQGVDTGELFF. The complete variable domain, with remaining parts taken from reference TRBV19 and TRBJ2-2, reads DGGITQSPKYLFRKEGQNVTLSCEQNLNHDAMYWYRQDPGQGLRLIYYSQIVNDFQKGDIAEGYSVSREKKESFPLTVTSAQKNPTAFYLCASKGQGVDTGELFFGEGSRLTVL.

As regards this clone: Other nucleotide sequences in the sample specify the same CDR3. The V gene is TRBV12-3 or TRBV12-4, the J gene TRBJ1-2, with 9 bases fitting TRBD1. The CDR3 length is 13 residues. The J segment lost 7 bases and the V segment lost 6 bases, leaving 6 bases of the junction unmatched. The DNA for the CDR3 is TGTGCCAGCAGCCCACAGGGGGCAGGTGGCTACACCTTC. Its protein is CASSPQGAGGYTF.

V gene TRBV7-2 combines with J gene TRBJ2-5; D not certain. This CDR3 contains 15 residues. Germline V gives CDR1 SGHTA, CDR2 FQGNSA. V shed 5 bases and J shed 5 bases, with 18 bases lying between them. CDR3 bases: TGTGCCAGCAGCCCCAGCTCCGGGTTGAGGGAGACCCAGTACTTC. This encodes CASSPSSGLRETQYF.

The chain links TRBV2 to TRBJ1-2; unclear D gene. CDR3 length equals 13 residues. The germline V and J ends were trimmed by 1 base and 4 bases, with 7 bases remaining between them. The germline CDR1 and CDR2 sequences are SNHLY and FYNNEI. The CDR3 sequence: CASSEDRIYGYTF. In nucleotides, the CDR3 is TGTGCCAGCAGTGAAGACAGAATCTATGGCTACACCTTC.

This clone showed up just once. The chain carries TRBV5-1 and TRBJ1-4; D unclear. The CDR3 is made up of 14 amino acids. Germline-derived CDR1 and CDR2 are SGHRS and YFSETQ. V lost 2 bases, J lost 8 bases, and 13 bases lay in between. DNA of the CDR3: TGCGCCAGCAGCTTCGTTTCGTCGGGGGAAAAACTGTTTTTT. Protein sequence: CASSFVSSGEKLFF.

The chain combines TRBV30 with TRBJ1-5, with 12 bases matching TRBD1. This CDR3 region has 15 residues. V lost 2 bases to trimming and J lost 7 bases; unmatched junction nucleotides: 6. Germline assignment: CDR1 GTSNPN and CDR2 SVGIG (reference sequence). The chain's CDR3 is CAWSSGQGAGQPQHF. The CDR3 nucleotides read TGTGCCTGGAGTTCGGGACAGGGGGCTGGGCAGCCCCAGCATTTT.

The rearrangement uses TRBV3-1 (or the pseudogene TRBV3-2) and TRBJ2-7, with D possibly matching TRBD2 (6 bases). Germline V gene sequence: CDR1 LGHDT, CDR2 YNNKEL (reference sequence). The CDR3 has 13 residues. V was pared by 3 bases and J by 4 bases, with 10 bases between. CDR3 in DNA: TGTGCCAGCAGCCAGGTCGGGGGTTACGAGCAGTACTTC. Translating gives CASSQVGGYEQYF.

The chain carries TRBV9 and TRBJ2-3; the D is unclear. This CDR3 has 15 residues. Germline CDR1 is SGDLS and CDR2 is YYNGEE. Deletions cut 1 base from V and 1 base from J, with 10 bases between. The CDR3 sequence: CASSVLPGGTDTQYF. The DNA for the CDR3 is TGTGCCAGCAGCGTATTGCCAGGCGGCACAGATACGCAGTATTTT.

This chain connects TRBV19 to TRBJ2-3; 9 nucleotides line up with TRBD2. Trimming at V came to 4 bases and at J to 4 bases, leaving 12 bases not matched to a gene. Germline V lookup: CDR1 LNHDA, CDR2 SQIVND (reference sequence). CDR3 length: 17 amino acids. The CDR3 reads CASSTGARGGLPDTQYF. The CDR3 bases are TGTGCCAGTAGTACTGGGGCGCGGGGGGGCTTACCAGATACGCAGTATTTT.

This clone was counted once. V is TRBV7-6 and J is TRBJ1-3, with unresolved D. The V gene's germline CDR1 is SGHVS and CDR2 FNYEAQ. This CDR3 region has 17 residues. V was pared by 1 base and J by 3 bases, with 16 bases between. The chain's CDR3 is CASSLDDQRGRGNTIYF. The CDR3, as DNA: TGTGCCAGCAGCTTAGACGATCAACGAGGGCGTGGAAACACCATATATTTT.

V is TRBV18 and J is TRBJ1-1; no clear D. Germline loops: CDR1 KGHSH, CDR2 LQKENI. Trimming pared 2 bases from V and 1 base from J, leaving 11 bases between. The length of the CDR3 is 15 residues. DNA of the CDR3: TGTGCCAGCTCACCAGTCTTTCAGGCGAACACTGAAGCTTTCTTT. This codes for CASSPVFQANTEAFF. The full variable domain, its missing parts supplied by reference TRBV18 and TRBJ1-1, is NAGVMQNPRHLVRRRGQEARLRCSPMKGHSHVYWYRQLPEEGLKFMVYLQKENIIDESGMPKERFSAEFPKEGPSILRIQQVVRGDSAAYFCASSPVFQANTEAFFGQGTRLTVV.

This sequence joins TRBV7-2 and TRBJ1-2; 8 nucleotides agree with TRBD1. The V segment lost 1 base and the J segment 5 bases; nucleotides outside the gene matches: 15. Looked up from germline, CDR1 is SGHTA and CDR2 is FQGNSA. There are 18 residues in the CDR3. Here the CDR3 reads CASSLDPFSDRAPYGYTF. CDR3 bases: TGTGCCAGCAGCTTAGACCCGTTCTCGGACAGGGCTCCTTATGGCTACACCTTC.

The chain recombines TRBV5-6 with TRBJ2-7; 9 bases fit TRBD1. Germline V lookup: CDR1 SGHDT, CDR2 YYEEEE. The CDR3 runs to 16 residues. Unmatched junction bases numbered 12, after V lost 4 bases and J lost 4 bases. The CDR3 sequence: CASSPAIGQGRYEQYF. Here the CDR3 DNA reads TGTGCCAGCAGCCCGGCGATCGGACAGGGGAGGTACGAGCAGTACTTC.

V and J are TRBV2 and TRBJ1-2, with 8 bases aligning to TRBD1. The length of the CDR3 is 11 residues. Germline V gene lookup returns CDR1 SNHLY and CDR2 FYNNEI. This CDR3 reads CADREAGGYTF. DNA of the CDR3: TGTGCGGACAGGGAAGCCGGTGGCTACACCTTC.

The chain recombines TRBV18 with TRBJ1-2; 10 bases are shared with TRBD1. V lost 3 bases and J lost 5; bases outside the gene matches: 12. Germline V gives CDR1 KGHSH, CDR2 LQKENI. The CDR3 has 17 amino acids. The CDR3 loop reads CASSPERQGALGYGYTF. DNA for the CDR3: TGTGCCAGCTCACCGGAGAGACAGGGGGCTTTAGGGTATGGCTACACCTTC.